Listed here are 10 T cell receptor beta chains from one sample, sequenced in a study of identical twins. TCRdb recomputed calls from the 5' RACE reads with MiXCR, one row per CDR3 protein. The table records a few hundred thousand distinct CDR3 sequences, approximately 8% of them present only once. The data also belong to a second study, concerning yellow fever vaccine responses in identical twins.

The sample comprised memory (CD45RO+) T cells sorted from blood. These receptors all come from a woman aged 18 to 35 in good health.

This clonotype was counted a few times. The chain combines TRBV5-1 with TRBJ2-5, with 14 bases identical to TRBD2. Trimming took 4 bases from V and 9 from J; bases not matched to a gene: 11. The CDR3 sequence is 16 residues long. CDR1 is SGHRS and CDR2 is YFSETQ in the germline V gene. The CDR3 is CASSLGTSGSGRSQYF. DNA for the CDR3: TGCGCCAGCAGCCTGGGGACTAGCGGGAGTGGTAGGTCCCAGTACTTC.

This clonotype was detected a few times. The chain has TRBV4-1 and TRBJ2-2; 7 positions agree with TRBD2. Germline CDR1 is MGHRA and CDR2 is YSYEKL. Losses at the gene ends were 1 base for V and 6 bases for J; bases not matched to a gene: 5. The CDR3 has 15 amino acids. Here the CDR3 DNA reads TGCGCCAGCAGCCAAGTGGGTGCGGGGGCCGGGGAGCTGTTTTTT. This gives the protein CASSQVGAGAGELFF.

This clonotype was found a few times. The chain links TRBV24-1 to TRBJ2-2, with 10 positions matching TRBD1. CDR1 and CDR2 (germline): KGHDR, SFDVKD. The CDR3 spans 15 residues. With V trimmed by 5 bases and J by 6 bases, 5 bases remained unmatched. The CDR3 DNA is TGTGCCACCAGTGCCCTGGACAGGGGGGCCGGGGAGCTGTTTTTT. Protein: CATSALDRGAGELFF.

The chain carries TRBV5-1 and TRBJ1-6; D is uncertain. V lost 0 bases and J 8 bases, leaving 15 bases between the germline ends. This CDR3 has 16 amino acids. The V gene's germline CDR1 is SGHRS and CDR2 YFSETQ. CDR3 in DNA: TGCGCCAGCAGCTTGGCCGGCGCCAGGTTCGATTCACCCCTCCACTTT. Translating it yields CASSLAGARFDSPLHF.

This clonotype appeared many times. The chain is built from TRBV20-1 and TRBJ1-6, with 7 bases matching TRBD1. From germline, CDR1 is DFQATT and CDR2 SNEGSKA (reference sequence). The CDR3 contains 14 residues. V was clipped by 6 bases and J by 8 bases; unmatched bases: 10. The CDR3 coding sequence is TGCAGTGCCAAGGTCAGGGGGTATGATTCACCCCTCCACTTT. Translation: CSAKVRGYDSPLHF.

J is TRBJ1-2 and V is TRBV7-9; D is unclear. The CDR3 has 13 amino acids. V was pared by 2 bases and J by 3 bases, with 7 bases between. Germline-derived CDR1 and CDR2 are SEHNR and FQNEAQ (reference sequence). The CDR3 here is CASSLNSYYGYTF. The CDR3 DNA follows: TGTGCCAGCAGCTTAAATAGCTACTATGGCTACACCTTC.

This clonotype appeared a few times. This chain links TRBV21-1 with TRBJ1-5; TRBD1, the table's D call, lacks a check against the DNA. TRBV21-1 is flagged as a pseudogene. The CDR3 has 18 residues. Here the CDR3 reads CASSPRGAGGESNQPQHF. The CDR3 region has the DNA TGTGCCAGCAGCCCCCGGGGGGCGGGGGGAGAAAGCAATCAGCCCCAGCATTTT.

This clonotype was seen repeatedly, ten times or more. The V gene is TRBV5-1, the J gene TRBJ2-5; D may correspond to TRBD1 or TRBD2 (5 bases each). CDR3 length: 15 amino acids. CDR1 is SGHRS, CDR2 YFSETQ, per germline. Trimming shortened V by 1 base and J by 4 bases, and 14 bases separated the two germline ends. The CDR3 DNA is TGCGCCAGCAGCTTGTGGCAGGGAGTCCGAGAGACCCAGTACTTC. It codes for CASSLWQGVRETQYF.

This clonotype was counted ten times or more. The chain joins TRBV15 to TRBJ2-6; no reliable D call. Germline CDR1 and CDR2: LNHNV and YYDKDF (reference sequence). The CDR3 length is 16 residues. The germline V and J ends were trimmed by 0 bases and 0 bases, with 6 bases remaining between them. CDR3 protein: CATSRDSDSGANVLTF. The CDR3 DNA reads TGTGCCACCAGCAGAGATTCCGACTCTGGGGCCAACGTCCTGACTTTC.

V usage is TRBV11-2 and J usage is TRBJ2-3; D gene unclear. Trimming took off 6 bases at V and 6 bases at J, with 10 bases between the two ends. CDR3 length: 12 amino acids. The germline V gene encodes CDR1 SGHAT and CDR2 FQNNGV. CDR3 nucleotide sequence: TGTGCCAGCAGGTCGACCTGGGATACGCAGTATTTT. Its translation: CASRSTWDTQYF.